One T cell receptor (beta chain) is described in this entry. Its antigen is still unknown. The record originates from a study of OX40 agonist ivuxolimab in advanced cancers. Method: immunoSEQ multiplex PCR; TCRdb's copy keeps in-frame clones and lacks some. Among about 58,000 clones listed, more than 75% were seen once. Trimming removed 6 bases from V and 6 bases from J; junction bases left unmatched: 5. Germline V gene data show CDR1 as DFQATT and CDR2 as SNEGSKA (reference sequence). CDR3 size: 11 residues. General observations from the study: Among the lowest peripheral clonal expansion occurred in 0.1-3.0 mg/kg partial responders. More expanded clones were found, on average, in CD8+ than in CD4+ T cells.

The sequenced sample was CD4+ or CD8+ T cells sorted from blood, obtained in a trial of the OX40 agonist ivuxolimab. This TCR was sampled from an adult with an advanced solid tumor such as melanoma, head and neck, liver or kidney cancer. V is TRBV20-1 and J is TRBJ2-7, with TRBD1 identical over 7 bases. In DNA, the CDR3 is TGCAGTGCGCGAGAGGGGGCCGAGCAGTACTTC. Its protein product is CSAREGAEQYF.